This section outlines one TCR beta chain sequence together with its context. What this receptor recognizes is not known. No per-base quality is available; no much larger clone lies one base away. Reading from cysteine to phenylalanine, the CDR3 counts 16 amino acids. Just the 48-base CDR3 DNA is kept, in frame starting at base 1. V and J are truncated by 1 base and 7 bases respectively, leaving an intervening sequence of 14 bases. Reading the germline V gene gives CDR1 LGHNA and CDR2 YNFKEQ. PBMCs were isolated by Ficoll-Paque density gradient centrifugation. The data derive from a study of T-cell memory formation after mild COVID-19 (dated by TCRdb to the early 2020s). For the wider study: TCR sequence clusters from the two donors were found to be largely donor specific. In a couple of donors, T-cell clones that expanded and contracted after mild COVID-19 were followed by sequencing TCRalpha and TCRbeta repertoires longitudinally. Two young, previously healthy adult volunteers made up the cohort, one male and one female. Here is what the overall study found, with its caveats: Clones contracting from day 15 to 85 had balanced CD4/CD8 phenotypes, while a second wave expanding from day 15 to 37 was biased towards CD4+. Contracting CD4+ clones appeared mostly in the CM and EM memory subsets, whereas CD8+ clones were enriched in EMRA. SARS-CoV-2 specificity of the second-wave clones peaking on day 37 was not confirmed. Some responding clones were detected in pre-infection memory, which suggested that pre-existing cross-reactive memory T cells had joined the SARS-CoV-2 response. Only a couple of mild cases were covered in the study, and larger cohorts including severe cases with pre-infection samples were considered necessary.

Instrument on record: Illumina NovaSeq 6000. TCRalpha and TCRbeta cDNA libraries were constructed by 5'RACE with constant-segment primers, with sample barcodes and unique molecular identifiers being introduced. Trizol reagent was used to extract RNA from every sample. The libraries were amplified in two PCR steps, and the second step added a second sample barcode and Illumina TruSeq adapters. The libraries were sequenced on an Illumina NovaSeq using 2 x 150 bp paired-end reads. The paper's processing steps were these. With migec v1.2.7, reads were demultiplexed and then collapsed into UMI-guided consensus sequences. Using mixcr v2.1.11, UMI consensuses were aligned to TRA and TRB V and J templates and then assembled into clonotypes. A clonotype was counted as expanded or contracted only when both edgeR and NoisET called the clonotype significant, with the noise models trained on biological replicates. For edgeR calls, a false discovery rate-adjusted p below 0.01 and a log2 fold-change threshold of 1 were applied. As an exploratory analysis of dynamics, max-normalized trajectories of the 1000 most abundant clonotypes were examined with PCA combined with hierarchical clustering. The CD4 or CD8 phenotype of responding clones was assigned using the separately sequenced CD4+ and CD8+ repertoires. TCRdb ran its own pipeline on the public reads, namely fastp trimming at Q25 and MiXCR clone calling, and kept in-frame beta chains. Rows with one shared CDR3 protein collapse into an entry with the most common genes and DNA. The V and J calls come from TCRdb's annotation, not from the publication. In this sample the table shows approximately 230,000 distinct CDR3 sequences, 15% to 20% of which occur a single time. Clones ranked in the top ten supply roughly 3.6% of the sample.

Specimen: PBMCs or a T cell subset sorted from them (not recorded which). The TCR originated in a man aged 18 to 29 who had mild COVID-19 (a few samples of this study predate the infection). The sample titles of this study are shuffled in the database, so cell type and time point are left out; the donor was told from shared clones. The sequence is built from TRBV4-2 and TRBJ2-6, with no confident D gene call. The nucleotide sequence reads TGTGCCAGCAGCCAAGGGAAGATATATCGAGCCAACGTCCTGACTTTC. It specifies CASSQGKIYRANVLTF.